This entry features one TCR beta chain sequence. Trimming removed 5 bases at V and 4 bases at J, with 14 bases between. In germline, CDR1 is LNHDA, CDR2 SQIVND (reference sequence). The CDR3 is 14 residues long. The entry originates in a study of Ad26.COV2.S vaccination and SARS-CoV-2 variants. The treatment: 19 received Ad26.COV2.S at low or high dose, single or two shots; about 5 received placebo; per-sample allocation not given. Repertoires come from day 63 after the first vaccine or placebo injection. Some clones are missing from TCRdb's copy, which holds only in-frame ones; the method was immunoSEQ multiplex PCR. The data show around 300,000 clones, about 88% seen once.

The rearrangement links TRBV19 to TRBJ1-1, with D maybe TRBD1 (5 bases). The sequence came from a person between 18 and 65 years old who received the Ad26.COV2.S COVID-19 vaccine or a placebo. The sample was peripheral blood, taken in a trial of Ad26.COV2.S vaccine versus placebo. The CDR3 spells CASSGRVIGTEAFF. DNA of the CDR3: TGTGCCAGTAGTGGCAGGGTAATAGGCACTGAAGCTTTCTTT. Filled out from reference TRBV19 and TRBJ1-1, the complete variable domain reads DGGITQSPKYLFRKEGQNVTLSCEQNLNHDAMYWYRQDPGQGLRLIYYSQIVNDFQKGDIAEGYSVSREKKESFPLTVTSAQKNPTAFYLCASSGRVIGTEAFFGQGTRLTVV.